This T cell receptor (beta chain) was observed in a study of identical twins. Findings of the study overall: The models gave estimates that fell short of the out-of-frame TCR alpha sharing seen in monozygotic twins. With abundant cord blood beta clonotypes, insertions were fewer; memory repertoires showed no such pattern. Twins shared out-of-frame alpha sequences with excess low generation probability.

From the 5' RACE reads, TCRdb called clonotypes with MiXCR, one entry per CDR3 protein. The sample consists of around 1.7 million distinct CDR3 sequences, around a third of them appearing once. This clonotype has just a few counts. Its antigen is currently unknown. The CDR3 runs 15 residues. V was trimmed by 2 bases and J by 6 bases, leaving 17 bases between them. Germline V lookup: CDR1 ENHRY, CDR2 SYGVKD. Source material: cord blood. This clonotype originated in a newborn girl in good health. The chain recombines TRBV10-3 with TRBJ2-7; D tentatively reads TRBD1 or TRBD2 (7 bases each). The CDR3 here is CAISEKLAGGVEQYF. The CDR3 DNA sequence: TGTGCCATCAGTGAGAAGTTGGCAGGGGGGGTCGAGCAGTACTTC.